This passage covers 20 T cell receptor beta chains from one sample sequenced in a study of T cell responses to AZD1222 COVID-19 vaccine. The data were produced by immunoSEQ multiplex PCR, yet TCRdb's version contains in-frame clones alone and is incomplete. The repertoire includes about 140,000 clones, around 89% of them detected once, and about 3.4% sits in the top ten. The specimen was peripheral blood, collected 28 days after the second AZD1222 dose. Receptors were obtained from an adult who received the AZD1222 COVID-19 vaccine.

The rearrangement links TRBV7-3 to TRBJ2-3, with a tentative D call TRBD2 (6 bases). Germline assignment: CDR1 SGHTA and CDR2 FQGTGA. V lost 5 bases and J 2 bases, leaving 17 bases between the germline ends. The CDR3 consists of 16 residues. The CDR3 nucleotides read TGTGCCAGCAGCACGGGGTTGCGGGGAAACACAGATACGCAGTATTTT. Encoded protein: CASSTGLRGNTDTQYF.

V usage is TRBV7-2 and J usage is TRBJ2-5; the D gene is possibly TRBD2 (5 bases). The CDR3 is 12 residues long. CDR1 SGHTA and CDR2 FQGNSA come from the germline V gene. The V end was cut by 6 bases, the J end by 5 bases, with 10 bases between. In DNA, the CDR3 is TGTGCCAGCAGTAAAAGAGGGGAGACCCAGTACTTC. It translates to CASSKRGETQYF.

The rearrangement links TRBV5-6 to TRBJ2-1, with 7 bases identical to TRBD2. V shed 2 bases and J 6 bases; nucleotides not matched to a gene: 2. Germline values: CDR1 SGHDT, CDR2 YYEEEE. CDR3 length: 13 residues. The CDR3 sequence: CASSFGRRNEQFF. For the CDR3, the DNA is TGTGCCAGCAGCTTCGGGAGGCGCAATGAGCAGTTCTTC.

The genes are TRBV3-1 (or the pseudogene TRBV3-2) and TRBJ1-2; 8 bases match TRBD1. The CDR3 contains 15 residues. Germline loops: CDR1 LGHDT, CDR2 YNNKEL (reference sequence). Trimming at V came to 4 bases and at J to 1 base, leaving 5 bases not matched to a gene. The CDR3 coding sequence is TGTGCCAGCAGCCCCGGACAGGGCGGTAACTATGGCTACACCTTC. This codes for CASSPGQGGNYGYTF.

The gene calls are TRBV5-1 and TRBJ2-1; 8 bases line up with TRBD1. This CDR3 spans 16 amino acids. Germline lookup yields CDR1 SGHRS and CDR2 YFSETQ. With 4 bases clipped from V and 3 bases from J, the junction kept 9 bases outside the gene matches. For the CDR3, the DNA is TGCGCCAGCAGCCTACAGGGGGGCCTCTACTACAATGAGCAGTTCTTC. This gives the protein CASSLQGGLYYNEQFF.

The V call is TRBV7-9, the J call TRBJ2-7; D not certain. The CDR3 length is 11 residues. V dropped 4 bases and J dropped 7 bases, with 8 bases sitting between them. Germline V CDR1 and CDR2: SEHNR, FQNEAQ (reference sequence). CDR3 in amino acids: CASSSLGEQYF. DNA of the CDR3: TGTGCCAGCAGCTCACTGGGGGAGCAGTACTTC.

This chain connects TRBV11-2 to TRBJ1-3; the D is unclear. Trimming took 3 bases from V and 0 from J, leaving 6 bases between them. Germline-derived CDR1 and CDR2 are SGHAT and FQNNGV. The CDR3 sequence is 14 residues long. The CDR3 DNA is TGTGCCAGCAGCTTTAGCAGCTCTGGAAACACCATATATTTT. It specifies CASSFSSSGNTIYF.

The chain is built from TRBV9 and TRBJ1-3; maybe TRBD1 (5 bases). This CDR3 has 14 residues. Germline V gene sequence: CDR1 SGDLS, CDR2 YYNGEE. V shed 5 bases and J shed 8 bases, with 17 bases lying between them. The DNA of the CDR3 is TGTGCCAGCAGAAGGGGACCGCTGAGGGACACCATATATTTT. Amino acid sequence: CASRRGPLRDTIYF.

The genes are TRBV3-1 (or the pseudogene TRBV3-2) and TRBJ1-5; D is unclear. V was pared by 1 base and J by 5 bases, with 9 bases between. The CDR3 length is 14 residues. Germline CDR1 LGHDT, CDR2 YNNKEL (reference sequence). The CDR3 sequence: CASSQGTSDQPQHF. The CDR3 DNA follows: TGTGCCAGCAGCCAAGGAACCTCCGATCAGCCCCAGCATTTT.

The chain uses TRBV6-5 and TRBJ1-6; TRBD1 matches 7 bases. V dropped 9 bases and J dropped 8; count of bases not matched to a gene: 13. Germline V CDR1 and CDR2: MNHEY, SVGAGI. The CDR3 is 15 amino acids. In DNA, the CDR3 is TGTGCCAGTCGTAGACAGGGCTCCGGCGATTCACCCCTCCACTTT. Translation: CASRRQGSGDSPLHF.

The rearrangement uses TRBV7-3 and TRBJ2-2, with D unclear. The germline V gene has CDR1 SGHTA and CDR2 FQGTGA. The CDR3 has 13 amino acids. V lost 5 bases and J lost 6, with 10 bases in between. For the CDR3, the DNA is TGTGCCAGCAGCACTCAGTCGGCCGGGGAGCTGTTTTTT. This gives the protein CASSTQSAGELFF.

The rearrangement joins TRBV28 to TRBJ1-3; unclear D gene. CDR1 and CDR2 (germline): MDHEN, SYDVKM. V was clipped by 4 bases and J by 0 bases, with 16 bases between them. CDR3 length: 17 residues. CDR3 DNA: TGTGCCAGCAGTTCCGGGGTGAACTGGGACTCTGGAAACACCATATATTTT. Residues: CASSSGVNWDSGNTIYF.

The rearrangement joins TRBV7-9 to TRBJ2-1; the match to TRBD2 covers 8 bases. This CDR3 region has 15 residues. Germline V gene data show CDR1 as SEHNR and CDR2 as FQNEAQ (reference sequence). The trim removed 3 bases at V and 0 bases at J, leaving 1 base unmatched. Here the CDR3 DNA reads TGTGCCAGCAGCTTGAGCGGGGGCTCCTACAATGAGCAGTTCTTC. Translating gives CASSLSGGSYNEQFF. Drawing the rest from reference TRBV7-9 and TRBJ2-1, the complete variable domain is DTGVSQNPRHKITKRGQNVTFRCDPISEHNRLYWYRQTLGQGPEFLTYFQNEAQLEKSRLLSDRFSAERPKGSFSTLEIQRTEQGDSAMYLCASSLSGGSYNEQFFGPGTRLTVL.

This chain links TRBV19 with TRBJ1-3, with D hard to call. Trimming removed 9 bases from V and 0 bases from J, with 9 bases in between. The germline V gene has CDR1 LNHDA and CDR2 SQIVND (reference sequence). The CDR3 runs 13 residues. CDR3 coding DNA: TGTGCCAGCAAGTCCCACTCTGGAAACACCATATATTTT. Protein product: CASKSHSGNTIYF.

This clone was detected once. The V call is TRBV3-1 (or the pseudogene TRBV3-2), the J call TRBJ2-6, with D perhaps TRBD2 (5 bases). Deletions cut 5 bases from V and 0 bases from J, with 14 bases between. CDR3 length: 17 amino acids. The V gene's germline CDR1 is LGHDT and CDR2 YNNKEL (reference sequence). CDR3 sequence: CASSEGPKNSGANVLTF. CDR3 nucleotide sequence: TGTGCCAGCAGCGAGGGCCCCAAGAACTCTGGGGCCAACGTCCTGACTTTC.

The chain joins TRBV29-1 to TRBJ2-5, with D possibly called TRBD1 or TRBD2 (5 bases each). The germline V gene encodes CDR1 SQVTM and CDR2 ANQGSEA. The CDR3 has 12 residues. V lost 3 bases to trimming and J lost 5 bases, with 10 bases between them. In DNA form, the CDR3 reads TGCAGCGTTGAGGGGACGAGGGAGACCCAGTACTTC. Encoded protein: CSVEGTRETQYF.

V and J are TRBV10-2 and TRBJ2-3; 9 nucleotides match TRBD2. The germline CDR1 and CDR2 sequences are WSHSY and SAAADI. The junction had 4 bases not matched to a gene; V was cut back by 6 bases and J by 3 bases. There are 14 residues in the CDR3. The CDR3 reads CASRAGGPTDTQYF. In nucleotides, the CDR3 is TGCGCCAGCAGGGCGGGAGGGCCTACAGATACGCAGTATTTT.

The V and J genes are TRBV7-9 and TRBJ1-2, with a tentative D call TRBD1 (5 bases). Germline lookup yields CDR1 SEHNR and CDR2 FQNEAQ (reference sequence). The CDR3 loop spans 13 amino acids. V gave up 7 bases and J gave up 4 bases, with 13 bases separating them. CDR3 DNA: TGTGCCAGCATCCGGGACGGTTCCTATGGCTACACCTTC. It translates to CASIRDGSYGYTF.

This chain uses TRBV6-5 with TRBJ1-3, with D unresolved. There are 14 residues in the CDR3. Looked up from germline, CDR1 is MNHEY and CDR2 is SVGAGI. The V gene lost 4 bases and the J gene lost 0 bases, with 7 bases spanning the gap. The CDR3 DNA reads TGTGCCAGCAGTTTACAGCTCTCTGGAAACACCATATATTTT. It encodes CASSLQLSGNTIYF.

This chain joins TRBV9 and TRBJ1-6, with D tentatively TRBD1 (5 bases). Germline V gene sequence: CDR1 SGDLS, CDR2 YYNGEE. The V and J ends lost 4 bases and 8 bases respectively, with 16 bases between them. This CDR3 comprises 15 residues. CDR3 region: CASSPGGRADSPLHF. DNA for the CDR3: TGTGCCAGCAGCCCCGGGGGTAGGGCTGATTCACCCCTCCACTTT. The whole variable domain, filled in from reference TRBV9 and TRBJ1-6, reads DSGVTQTPKHLITATGQRVTLRCSPRSGDLSVYWYQQSLDQGLQFLIQYYNGEERAKGNILERFSAQQFPDLHSELNLSSLELGDSALYFCASSPGGRADSPLHFGNGTRLTVT.